This TCR beta chain was obtained from a study of T-cell reconstitution after alpha-beta-depleted transplantation in children. This clonotype was seen ten or more times. The CDR3 covers 14 residues. CDR1 is SGHRS, CDR2 YFSETQ, per germline. The V gene end was trimmed by 7 bases and the J gene end by 4 bases; junction bases not matched to a gene: 5. TCRbeta library preparation incorporated unique molecular identifiers. TCRdb reprocessed the PCR reads via MiXCR and lists one record per CDR3 protein. Here the sample spans more than 85,000 distinct CDR3 sequences, approximately 8% being singletons. The V and J genes are TRBV5-1 and TRBJ2-2, with TRBD2 matching over 9 bases. The source of this sequence is a boy between 2 and 10 years old with acute lymphoblastic leukemia, due to receive a stem cell transplant. The source material was PBMCs, sampled before TCRalphabeta/CD19-depleted stem cell transplant. CDR3: CASCAGGPTGELFF. The CDR3 DNA is TGCGCCAGCTGCGCGGGGGGGCCCACCGGGGAGCTGTTTTTT.